This T cell receptor beta chain comes out of a study of monozygotic twins with cystic fibrosis. Study summary: Roughly 3 micrograms of fragmented DNA underwent approximately 15 PCR cycles for library preparation. Study-level findings and limits: Monozygotic CF twins shared more identical nucleotide clonotypes than unrelated patients.

The method was immunoSEQ multiplex PCR; TCRdb's version includes in-frame clones alone and lacks a portion of them. The sample includes 36,000 or so clones, under 95% of them seen just once. Looked up from germline, CDR1 is SGHAT and CDR2 is FQNNGV. Trimming removed 3 bases from V and 0 bases from J; junction bases left unmatched: 1. The CDR3 is made up of 15 amino acids. A note on this clone: The antigen is not known.

This receptor was taken from a boy younger than 10 with cystic fibrosis. Sequenced material: blood. The rearrangement links TRBV11-2 to TRBJ2-5, with 10 bases matching TRBD2. The CDR3 sequence: CASSFSGGYQETQYF. The DNA of the CDR3 is TGTGCCAGCAGCTTTAGCGGGGGGTACCAAGAGACCCAGTACTTC.